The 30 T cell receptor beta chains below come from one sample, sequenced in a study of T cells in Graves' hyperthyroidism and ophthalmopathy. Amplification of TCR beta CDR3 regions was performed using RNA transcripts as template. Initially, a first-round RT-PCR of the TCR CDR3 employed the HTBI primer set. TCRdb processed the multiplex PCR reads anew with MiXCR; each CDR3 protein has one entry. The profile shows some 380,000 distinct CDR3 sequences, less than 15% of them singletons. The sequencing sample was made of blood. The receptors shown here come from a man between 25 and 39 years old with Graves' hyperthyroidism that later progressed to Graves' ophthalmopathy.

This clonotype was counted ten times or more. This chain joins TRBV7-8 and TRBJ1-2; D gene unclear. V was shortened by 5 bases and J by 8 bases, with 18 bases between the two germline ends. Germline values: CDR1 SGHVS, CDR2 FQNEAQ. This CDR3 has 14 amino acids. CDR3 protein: CASSTRFEAPGYTF. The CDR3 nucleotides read TGTGCCAGCAGCACCCGGTTCGAGGCTCCGGGCTACACCTTC.

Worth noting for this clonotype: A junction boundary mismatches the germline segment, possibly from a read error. The CDR3 loop reads CTSSFQGWAAEAFF. The CDR3 nucleotides read TGCACCAGCAGCTTCCAGGGGTGGGCCGCTGAAGCTTTCTTT. J is TRBJ1-1 and V is TRBV5-1, with D maybe TRBD1 (6 bases). Per germline, CDR1 SGHRS and CDR2 YFSETQ. The CDR3 spans 14 residues.

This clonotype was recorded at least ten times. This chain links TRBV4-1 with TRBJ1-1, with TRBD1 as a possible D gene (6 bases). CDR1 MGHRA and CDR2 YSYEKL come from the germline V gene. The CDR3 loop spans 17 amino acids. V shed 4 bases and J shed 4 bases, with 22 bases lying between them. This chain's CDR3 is CASSREYRVVGATEAFF. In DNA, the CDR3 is TGCGCCAGCAGCCGGGAATACAGGGTTGTGGGGGCCACTGAAGCTTTCTTT.

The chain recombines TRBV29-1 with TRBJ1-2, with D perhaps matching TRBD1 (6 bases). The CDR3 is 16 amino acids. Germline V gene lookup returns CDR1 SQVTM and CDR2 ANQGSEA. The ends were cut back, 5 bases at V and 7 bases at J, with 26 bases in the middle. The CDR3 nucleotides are TGCAGCGTTACGTTAAGGGCGGGGGGCATCGGTCGTGGCTACACCTTC. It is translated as CSVTLRAGGIGRGYTF.

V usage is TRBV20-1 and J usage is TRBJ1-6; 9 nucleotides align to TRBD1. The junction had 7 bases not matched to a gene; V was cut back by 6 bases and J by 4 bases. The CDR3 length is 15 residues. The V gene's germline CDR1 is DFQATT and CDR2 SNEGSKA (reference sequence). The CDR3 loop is CSAYDRGIYNSPLHF. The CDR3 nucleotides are TGCAGTGCCTACGACAGGGGGATTTATAATTCACCCCTCCACTTT.

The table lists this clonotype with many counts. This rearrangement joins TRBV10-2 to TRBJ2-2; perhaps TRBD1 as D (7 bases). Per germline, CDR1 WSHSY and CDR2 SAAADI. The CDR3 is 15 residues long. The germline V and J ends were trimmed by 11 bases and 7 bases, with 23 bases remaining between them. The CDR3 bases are TGCGCCGCCACCGGCGGGACAGCGCCCGACGGGGAGCTGTTTTTT. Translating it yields CAATGGTAPDGELFF.

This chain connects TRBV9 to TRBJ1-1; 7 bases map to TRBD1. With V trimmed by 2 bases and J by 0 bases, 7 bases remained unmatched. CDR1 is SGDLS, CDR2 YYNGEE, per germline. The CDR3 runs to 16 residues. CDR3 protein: CASSVGPGQMNTEAFF. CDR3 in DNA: TGTGCCAGCAGCGTGGGTCCGGGACAGATGAACACTGAAGCTTTCTTT.

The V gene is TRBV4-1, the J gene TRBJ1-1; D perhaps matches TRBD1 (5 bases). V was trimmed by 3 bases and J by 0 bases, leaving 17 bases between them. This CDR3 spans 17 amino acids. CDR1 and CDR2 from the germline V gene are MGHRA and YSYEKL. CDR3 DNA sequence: TGCGCCAGCAGCCATCGCCGGGACTCCTACATGAACACTGAAGCTTTCTTT. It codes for CASSHRRDSYMNTEAFF.

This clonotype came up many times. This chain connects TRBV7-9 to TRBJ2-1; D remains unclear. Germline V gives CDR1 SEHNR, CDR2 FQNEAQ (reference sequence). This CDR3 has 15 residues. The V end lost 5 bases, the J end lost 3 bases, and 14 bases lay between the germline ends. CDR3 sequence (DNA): TGTGCCAGCAGCCCAGATAATCTGAACTACAATGAGCAGTTCTTC. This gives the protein CASSPDNLNYNEQFF.

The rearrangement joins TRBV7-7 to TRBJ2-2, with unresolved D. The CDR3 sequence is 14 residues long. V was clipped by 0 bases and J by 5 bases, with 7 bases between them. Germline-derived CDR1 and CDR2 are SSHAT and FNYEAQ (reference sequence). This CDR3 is CASSLAVSTGELFF. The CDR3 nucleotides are TGTGCCAGCAGCTTAGCGGTCTCGACCGGGGAGCTGTTTTTT.

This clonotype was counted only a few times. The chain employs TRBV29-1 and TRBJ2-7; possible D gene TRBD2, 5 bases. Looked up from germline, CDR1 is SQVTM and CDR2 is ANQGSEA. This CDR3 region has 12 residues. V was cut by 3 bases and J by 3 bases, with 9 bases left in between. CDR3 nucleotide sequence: TGCAGCGTTGACTCGAGGGACTACGAGCAGTACTTC. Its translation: CSVDSRDYEQYF.

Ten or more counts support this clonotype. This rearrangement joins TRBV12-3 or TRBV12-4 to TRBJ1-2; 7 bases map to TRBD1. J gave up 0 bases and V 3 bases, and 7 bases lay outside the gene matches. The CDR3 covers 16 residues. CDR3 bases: TGTGCCAGCAGTTTGCTACAGGGGATCTCTAACTATGGCTACACCTTC. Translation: CASSLLQGISNYGYTF.

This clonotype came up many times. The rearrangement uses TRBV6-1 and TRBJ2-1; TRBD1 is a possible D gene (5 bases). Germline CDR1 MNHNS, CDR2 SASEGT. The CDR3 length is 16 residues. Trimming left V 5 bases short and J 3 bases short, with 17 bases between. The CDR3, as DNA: TGTGCCAGCAGTTATTTTTCAGGGCGCCTCTACAATGAGCAGTTCTTC. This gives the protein CASSYFSGRLYNEQFF.

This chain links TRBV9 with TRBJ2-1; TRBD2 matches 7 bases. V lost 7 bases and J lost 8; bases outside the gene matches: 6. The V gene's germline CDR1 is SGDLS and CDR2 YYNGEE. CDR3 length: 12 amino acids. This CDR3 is CASGRGRDEQFF. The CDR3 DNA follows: TGTGCCAGCGGAAGAGGGAGGGATGAGCAGTTCTTC.

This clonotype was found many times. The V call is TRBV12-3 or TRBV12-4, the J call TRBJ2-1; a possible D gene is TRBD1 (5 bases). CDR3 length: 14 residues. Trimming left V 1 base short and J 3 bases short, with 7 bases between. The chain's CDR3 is CASSLDRNYNEQFF. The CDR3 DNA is TGTGCCAGCAGTTTAGACAGGAACTACAATGAGCAGTTCTTC.

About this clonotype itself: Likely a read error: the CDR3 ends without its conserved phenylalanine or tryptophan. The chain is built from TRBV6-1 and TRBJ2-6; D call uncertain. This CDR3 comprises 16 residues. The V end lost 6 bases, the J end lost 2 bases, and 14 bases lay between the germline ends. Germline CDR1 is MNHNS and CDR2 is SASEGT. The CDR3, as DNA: TGTGCCAGCAGGGGGTCCCAGTGGCCTGGGGCCAACGTCCTGACTTCC. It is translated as CASRGSQWPGANVLTS.

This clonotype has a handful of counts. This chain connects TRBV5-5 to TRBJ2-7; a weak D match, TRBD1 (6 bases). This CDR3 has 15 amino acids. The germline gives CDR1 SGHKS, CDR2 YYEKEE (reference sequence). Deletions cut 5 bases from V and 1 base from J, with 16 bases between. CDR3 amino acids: CASSRIGGRSYEQYF. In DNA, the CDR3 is TGTGCCAGCAGTAGGATAGGGGGTCGGTCCTACGAGCAGTACTTC.

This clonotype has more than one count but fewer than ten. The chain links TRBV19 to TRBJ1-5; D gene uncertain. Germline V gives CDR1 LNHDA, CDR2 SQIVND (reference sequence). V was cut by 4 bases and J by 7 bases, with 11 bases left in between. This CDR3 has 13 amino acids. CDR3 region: CASSTAGVQPQHF. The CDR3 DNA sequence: TGTGCCAGTAGTACCGCCGGGGTCCAGCCCCAGCATTTT.

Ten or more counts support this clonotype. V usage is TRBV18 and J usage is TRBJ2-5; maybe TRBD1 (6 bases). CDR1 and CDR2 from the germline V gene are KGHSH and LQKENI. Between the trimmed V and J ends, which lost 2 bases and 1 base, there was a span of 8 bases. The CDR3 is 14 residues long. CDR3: CASSPMDSQETQYF. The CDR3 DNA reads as TGTGCCAGCTCACCAATGGACAGCCAAGAGACCCAGTACTTC.

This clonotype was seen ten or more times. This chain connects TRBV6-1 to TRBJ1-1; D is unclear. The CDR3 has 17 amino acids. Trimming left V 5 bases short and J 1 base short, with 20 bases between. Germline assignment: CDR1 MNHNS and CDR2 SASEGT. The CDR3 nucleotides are TGTGCCAGCAGTCACTTCCTTACTTTGGGGTCGAACACTGAAGCTTTCTTT. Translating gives CASSHFLTLGSNTEAFF.

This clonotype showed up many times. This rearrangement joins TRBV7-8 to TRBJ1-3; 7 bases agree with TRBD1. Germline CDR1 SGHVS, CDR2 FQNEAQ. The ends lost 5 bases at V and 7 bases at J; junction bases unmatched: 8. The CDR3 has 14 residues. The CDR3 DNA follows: TGTGCCAGCAGCGACATTGACAGGGTTAACACCATATATTTT. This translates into CASSDIDRVNTIYF.

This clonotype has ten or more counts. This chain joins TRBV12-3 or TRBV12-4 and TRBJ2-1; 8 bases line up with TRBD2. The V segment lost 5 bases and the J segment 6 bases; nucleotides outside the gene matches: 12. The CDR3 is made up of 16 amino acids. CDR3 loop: CASSPGTRVYTNEQFF. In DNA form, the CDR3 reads TGTGCCAGCAGTCCGGGGACTAGAGTCTATACCAATGAGCAGTTCTTC.

The chain's CDR3 is CATSRDLGGTGSKSGYTF. The CDR3, as DNA: TGTGCCACCAGCAGAGATCTTGGGGGGACAGGGAGCAAGAGTGGCTACACCTTC. The chain has TRBV15 and TRBJ1-2; 9 bases fit TRBD1. V was pared by 0 bases and J by 7 bases, with 15 bases of the junction left unmatched. Per the germline V gene, CDR1 is LNHNV and CDR2 is YYDKDF (reference sequence). This CDR3 is 18 amino acids long.

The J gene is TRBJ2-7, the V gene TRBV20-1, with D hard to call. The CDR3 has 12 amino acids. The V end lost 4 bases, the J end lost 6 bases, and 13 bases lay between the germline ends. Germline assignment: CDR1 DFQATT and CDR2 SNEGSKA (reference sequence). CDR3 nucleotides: TGCAGTGCTACGGGCCTACGGTCCGAGCAGTACTTC. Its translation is CSATGLRSEQYF.

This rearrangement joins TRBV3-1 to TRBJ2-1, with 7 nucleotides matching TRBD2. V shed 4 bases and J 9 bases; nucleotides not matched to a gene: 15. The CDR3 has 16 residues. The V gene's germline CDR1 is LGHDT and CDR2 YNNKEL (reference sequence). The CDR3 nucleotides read TGTGCCAGCAGCCGACAAATTTCCGGGGGGAAGCCTGAGCAGTTCTTC. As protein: CASSRQISGGKPEQFF.

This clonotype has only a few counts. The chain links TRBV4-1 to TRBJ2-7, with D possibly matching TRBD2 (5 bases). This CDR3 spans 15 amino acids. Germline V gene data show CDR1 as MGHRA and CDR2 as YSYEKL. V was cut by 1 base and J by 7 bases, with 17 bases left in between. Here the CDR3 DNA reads TGCGCCAGCAGCCAAGGAGGTCACGAGGGTGAGGAGCAGTACTTC. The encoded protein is CASSQGGHEGEEQYF.

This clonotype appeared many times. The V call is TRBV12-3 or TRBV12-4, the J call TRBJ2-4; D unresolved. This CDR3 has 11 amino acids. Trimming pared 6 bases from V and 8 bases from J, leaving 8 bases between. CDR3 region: CASSGLDIQYF. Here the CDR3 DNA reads TGTGCCAGCAGCGGCTTGGACATTCAGTACTTC.

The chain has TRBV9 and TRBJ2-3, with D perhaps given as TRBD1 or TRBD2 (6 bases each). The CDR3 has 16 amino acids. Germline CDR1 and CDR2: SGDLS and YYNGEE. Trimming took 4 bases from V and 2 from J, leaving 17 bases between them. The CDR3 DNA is TGTGCCAGCAGCCTCCGGGGGCGAGGGGCCACAGATACGCAGTATTTT. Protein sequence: CASSLRGRGATDTQYF.

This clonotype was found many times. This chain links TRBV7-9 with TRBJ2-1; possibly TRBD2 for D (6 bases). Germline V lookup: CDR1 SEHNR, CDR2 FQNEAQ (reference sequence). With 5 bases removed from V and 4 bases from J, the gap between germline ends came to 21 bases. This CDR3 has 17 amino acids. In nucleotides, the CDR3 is TGTGCCAGCAGCCCAGGCGCTGGAGGGGTGGGGTACAATGAGCAGTTCTTC. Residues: CASSPGAGGVGYNEQFF.

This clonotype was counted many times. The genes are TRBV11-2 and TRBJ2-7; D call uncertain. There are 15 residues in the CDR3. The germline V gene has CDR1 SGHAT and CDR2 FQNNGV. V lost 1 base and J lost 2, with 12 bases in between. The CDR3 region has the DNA TGTGCCAGCAGCTTAGGTAATGCCCCTACCTACGAGCAGTACTTC. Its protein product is CASSLGNAPTYEQYF.